One sample yielded the 25 T cell receptor beta chains listed below, sequenced in a study of T cells after yellow fever vaccination. TCRdb reprocessed the 5' RACE reads with MiXCR, giving one entry per CDR3 protein. The repertoire holds about 550,000 distinct CDR3 sequences, with roughly a fifth as singletons. The sample consisted of PBMCs, taken 15 days after the yellow fever booster vaccination. Receptors originate from a young man who received the YFV17D yellow fever vaccine.

The genes are TRBV20-1 and TRBJ2-5; no clear D. The CDR3 consists of 14 residues. V lost 0 bases, J lost 3 bases, and 11 bases lay in between. CDR1 and CDR2 from the germline V gene are DFQATT and SNEGSKA (reference sequence). CDR3 sequence: CSARDKRAEETQYF. The CDR3 DNA reads as TGCAGTGCTAGAGATAAAAGGGCTGAAGAGACCCAGTACTTC.

This clonotype has more than one count but fewer than ten. This chain connects TRBV20-1 to TRBJ2-2; 8 bases line up with TRBD1. CDR1 and CDR2 (germline): DFQATT, SNEGSKA (reference sequence). The CDR3 is 14 residues long. The junction had 9 bases not matched to a gene; V was cut back by 4 bases and J by 8 bases. The CDR3 region has the DNA TGCAGTGCTAAGGCAGGGGGCGCAGCGGGGGAGCTGTTTTTT. This codes for CSAKAGGAAGELFF.

This clonotype occurred a few times. CDR3 amino acids: CASSPGTSGIVREQYF. CDR3 DNA: TGTGCCAGCAGTCCCGGGACTAGCGGGATCGTTCGCGAGCAGTACTTC. The chain is built from TRBV12-3 or TRBV12-4 and TRBJ2-7, with 13 bases fitting TRBD2. The length of the CDR3 is 16 residues. The junction had 10 bases not matched to a gene; V was cut back by 5 bases and J by 6 bases.

The chain is built from TRBV20-1 and TRBJ1-6; 7 positions match TRBD1. This CDR3 spans 16 amino acids. Germline CDR1 reads DFQATT; CDR2 reads SNEGSKA (reference sequence). Trimming at V came to 6 bases and at J to 0 bases, leaving 8 bases not matched to a gene. The CDR3 loop reads CSATTGTSSYNSPLHF. CDR3 DNA sequence: TGCAGTGCCACGACAGGGACCAGCTCCTATAATTCACCCCTCCACTTT.

V and J are TRBV20-1 and TRBJ2-7, with TRBD1 identical over 9 bases. Germline V gene lookup returns CDR1 DFQATT and CDR2 SNEGSKA (reference sequence). The CDR3 extends over 15 amino acids. The V segment lost 0 bases and the J segment 2 bases; nucleotides outside the gene matches: 5. The CDR3, as DNA: TGCAGTGCTAGAGAACGACAGGGGGAGGCCTACGAGCAGTACTTC. Translation gives CSARERQGEAYEQYF.

This clonotype was detected once. CDR3: CASSPPDREETQYF. The CDR3 nucleotides are TGTGCCAGCTCACCACCGGACAGGGAGGAGACCCAGTACTTC. This chain uses TRBV18 with TRBJ2-5; 8 bases are a match to TRBD1. V lost 0 bases, J lost 5 bases, and 2 bases stayed unmatched. CDR3 size: 14 residues. Germline CDR1 reads KGHSH; CDR2 reads LQKENI.

The chain links TRBV5-4 to TRBJ1-2, with 9 bases matching TRBD1. The V gene end was trimmed by 2 bases and the J gene end by 3 bases; junction bases not matched to a gene: 5. Germline CDR1 and CDR2: SGHNT and YYREEE (reference sequence). This CDR3 has 15 residues. The CDR3 loop is CASSLGGQGDYGYTF. CDR3 sequence (DNA): TGTGCCAGCAGCTTAGGGGGACAGGGCGACTATGGCTACACCTTC.

The V gene is TRBV19, the J gene TRBJ2-2, with no clear D. V lost 8 bases and J 4 bases, leaving 8 bases between the germline ends. Germline V gene sequence: CDR1 LNHDA, CDR2 SQIVND (reference sequence). The CDR3 extends over 12 amino acids. CDR3 bases: TGTGCCAGTGGGAAGGGCACCGGGGAGCTGTTTTTT. This sequence encodes CASGKGTGELFF.

This clonotype appeared a few times. V is TRBV20-1 and J is TRBJ2-7; D might be TRBD1 or TRBD2, each matching 5 bases. CDR1 is DFQATT, CDR2 SNEGSKA, per germline (reference sequence). The CDR3 runs to 16 residues. V lost 0 bases, J lost 1 base, and 16 bases lay in between. CDR3 protein: CSARDRDRTLSYEQYF. The CDR3 nucleotides read TGCAGTGCTAGAGATAGGGACCGAACCCTTTCCTACGAGCAGTACTTC.

The chain combines TRBV4-3 with TRBJ1-3; D gene unclear. Trimming shortened V by 1 base and J by 4 bases, and 11 bases separated the two germline ends. Germline V gene data show CDR1 as LGHNA and CDR2 as YSLEER. The CDR3 sequence is 15 residues long. CDR3 DNA sequence: TGCGCCAGCAGCCAAGTTGCGGGTATGGGAAACACCATATATTTT. This sequence encodes CASSQVAGMGNTIYF.

This clonotype appeared many times. The chain has TRBV5-1 and TRBJ2-5; D gene ambiguous. Between the trimmed V and J ends, which lost 0 bases and 5 bases, there was a span of 5 bases. CDR1 SGHRS and CDR2 YFSETQ come from the germline V gene. The CDR3 contains 12 residues. The CDR3 DNA reads as TGCGCCAGCAGCTTGGCCTCCGAGACCCAGTACTTC. Its protein product is CASSLASETQYF.

This chain links TRBV7-2 with TRBJ2-5; either TRBD1 or TRBD2 may supply D (5 bases each). Trimming removed 5 bases at V and 4 bases at J, with 14 bases between. This CDR3 is built from 14 residues. The germline CDR1 and CDR2 sequences are SGHTA and FQGNSA. Written as DNA, the CDR3 is TGTGCCAGCAGCCAATTGGGACCGGGAGAGACCCAGTACTTC. This encodes CASSQLGPGETQYF. Combining the CDR3 with reference TRBV7-2 and TRBJ2-5 gives the whole variable domain GAGVSQSPSNKVTEKGKDVELRCDPISGHTALYWYRQSLGQGLEFLIYFQGNSAPDKSGLPSDRFSAERTGGSVSTLTIQRTQQEDSAVYLCASSQLGPGETQYFGPGTRLLVL.

The chain couples TRBV19 to TRBJ2-7, with D maybe TRBD1 (6 bases). The V end was cut by 4 bases, the J end by 5 bases, with 15 bases between. The germline V gene encodes CDR1 LNHDA and CDR2 SQIVND (reference sequence). The CDR3 covers 14 residues. Here the CDR3 DNA reads TGTGCCAGTAGTACCCTCCGGGACATGCACGAGCAGTACTTC. Translated, it gives CASSTLRDMHEQYF. The whole variable domain, filled in from reference TRBV19 and TRBJ2-7, reads DGGITQSPKYLFRKEGQNVTLSCEQNLNHDAMYWYRQDPGQGLRLIYYSQIVNDFQKGDIAEGYSVSREKKESFPLTVTSAQKNPTAFYLCASSTLRDMHEQYFGPGTRLTVT.

V gene TRBV4-2 combines with J gene TRBJ2-7, with 11 bases that match TRBD2. The CDR3 contains 15 residues. V shed 3 bases and J 3 bases; nucleotides not matched to a gene: 4. In germline, CDR1 is LGHNA, CDR2 YNFKEQ. CDR3 region: CASSHRTSGLYEQYF. CDR3 nucleotides: TGTGCCAGCAGCCACCGGACTAGCGGGCTCTACGAGCAGTACTTC.

This clonotype was observed a handful of times. The chain combines TRBV20-1 with TRBJ2-4, with D perhaps matching TRBD2 (7 bases). Germline assignment: CDR1 DFQATT and CDR2 SNEGSKA (reference sequence). This CDR3 has 16 residues. The ends were cut back, 1 base at V and 1 base at J, with 14 bases in the middle. This chain's CDR3 is CSARVGGGIAKNIQYF. Written as DNA, the CDR3 is TGCAGTGCTAGAGTGGGGGGGGGCATTGCCAAAAACATTCAGTACTTC.

This chain joins TRBV5-5 and TRBJ1-5; D is perhaps TRBD1 (5 bases). Between the trimmed V and J ends, which lost 3 bases and 2 bases, there was a span of 9 bases. This CDR3 is 14 amino acids long. Germline values: CDR1 SGHKS, CDR2 YYEKEE (reference sequence). CDR3 residues: CASSWGWGNQPQHF. Here the CDR3 DNA reads TGTGCCAGCAGCTGGGGCTGGGGCAATCAGCCCCAGCATTTT. The full variable domain, with the rest looked up from reference TRBV5-5 and TRBJ1-5, is DAGVTQSPTHLIKTRGQQVTLRCSPISGHKSVSWYQQVLGQGPQFIFQYYEKEERGRGNFPDRFSARQFPNYSSELNVNALLLGDSALYLCASSWGWGNQPQHFGDGTRLSIL.

This clonotype was seen ten or more times. This chain's CDR3 is CASSGAGLYEQYF. CDR3 bases: TGTGCCAGCAGCGGAGCGGGGCTTTACGAGCAGTACTTC. J is TRBJ2-7 and V is TRBV7-2; 7 bases align to TRBD2. V shed 5 bases, J shed 4 bases, and the junction held 5 bases outside the gene matches. CDR3 length equals 13 residues. Looked up from germline, CDR1 is SGHTA and CDR2 is FQGNSA.

The gene calls are TRBV28 and TRBJ2-3; 7 nucleotides match TRBD2. The CDR3 is made up of 15 amino acids. The ends lost 8 bases at V and 2 bases at J; junction bases unmatched: 10. The germline V gene encodes CDR1 MDHEN and CDR2 SYDVKM. The CDR3 is CASSTPGGITDTQYF. CDR3 DNA: TGTGCCAGCTCCACCCCGGGGGGAATCACAGATACGCAGTATTTT.

This clonotype was seen only a few times. The chain has TRBV30 and TRBJ2-7; D may be TRBD1 or TRBD2 (5 bases each). V was shortened by 5 bases and J by 0 bases, with 8 bases between the two germline ends. Germline values: CDR1 GTSNPN, CDR2 SVGIG (reference sequence). The CDR3 loop spans 12 amino acids. The CDR3 loop reads CAWGTVSYEQYF. The CDR3, as DNA: TGTGCCTGGGGGACGGTCTCCTACGAGCAGTACTTC.

A few counts support this clonotype. The chain recombines TRBV27 with TRBJ2-1; D may be TRBD1 or TRBD2 (6 bases each). The length of the CDR3 is 16 residues. Germline lookup yields CDR1 MNHEY and CDR2 SMNVEV (reference sequence). Trimming pared 4 bases from V and 1 base from J, leaving 14 bases between. This CDR3 reads CASSSRGARSYNEQFF. In DNA, the CDR3 is TGTGCCAGCAGTTCAAGGGGGGCGAGATCCTACAATGAGCAGTTCTTC.

The chain has TRBV29-1 and TRBJ2-7; D is ambiguous. The germline CDR1 and CDR2 sequences are SQVTM and ANQGSEA. With 0 bases removed from V and 5 bases from J, the gap between germline ends came to 11 bases. The CDR3 is 13 residues long. CDR3 residues: CSVEDGRSDEQYF. DNA for the CDR3: TGCAGCGTTGAAGATGGGCGGTCCGACGAGCAGTACTTC.

This clonotype was counted between two and nine times. The chain combines TRBV7-2 with TRBJ2-2; possibly TRBD1 or TRBD2 for D (6 bases each). CDR3 length: 13 amino acids. V was clipped by 7 bases and J by 5 bases, with 11 bases between them. Germline values: CDR1 SGHTA, CDR2 FQGNSA. The CDR3 region is CASTRGRTGELFF. The CDR3 DNA is TGTGCCAGCACCCGGGGGCGTACCGGGGAGCTGTTTTTT. The full variable domain, in which reference TRBV7-2 and TRBJ2-2 provide the parts outside the CDR3, is GAGVSQSPSNKVTEKGKDVELRCDPISGHTALYWYRQSLGQGLEFLIYFQGNSAPDKSGLPSDRFSAERTGGSVSTLTIQRTQQEDSAVYLCASTRGRTGELFFGEGSRLTVL.

In this sample, this clonotype turned up a few times. The chain couples TRBV7-2 to TRBJ1-5, with 7 bases fitting TRBD1. The CDR3 is 15 residues long. The germline gives CDR1 SGHTA, CDR2 FQGNSA. V gave up 0 bases and J gave up 4 bases; unmatched junction bases: 3. The CDR3, as DNA: TGTGCCAGCAGCTTAGCGGCAGGGGGGAATCAGCCCCAGCATTTT. Amino acid sequence: CASSLAAGGNQPQHF.

This clonotype came up a few times. The genes are TRBV20-1 and TRBJ2-2; D call uncertain. CDR3 length: 16 residues. The ends were cut back, 1 base at V and 0 bases at J, with 12 bases in the middle. Germline CDR1 is DFQATT and CDR2 is SNEGSKA (reference sequence). The CDR3 DNA reads TGCAGTGCTAGAGTTGACATTACCCCGAACACCGGGGAGCTGTTTTTT. The encoded protein is CSARVDITPNTGELFF.

In DNA form, the CDR3 reads TGCAGTGCTCCCCCCGGGACAGGGGTGCAGCCCCAGCATTTT. As protein: CSAPPGTGVQPQHF. This chain joins TRBV20-1 and TRBJ1-5, with TRBD1 matching over 10 bases. This CDR3 has 14 amino acids. After removal of 5 bases from V and 7 bases from J, the junction contained 8 bases not matched to a gene. The germline V gene encodes CDR1 DFQATT and CDR2 SNEGSKA (reference sequence).